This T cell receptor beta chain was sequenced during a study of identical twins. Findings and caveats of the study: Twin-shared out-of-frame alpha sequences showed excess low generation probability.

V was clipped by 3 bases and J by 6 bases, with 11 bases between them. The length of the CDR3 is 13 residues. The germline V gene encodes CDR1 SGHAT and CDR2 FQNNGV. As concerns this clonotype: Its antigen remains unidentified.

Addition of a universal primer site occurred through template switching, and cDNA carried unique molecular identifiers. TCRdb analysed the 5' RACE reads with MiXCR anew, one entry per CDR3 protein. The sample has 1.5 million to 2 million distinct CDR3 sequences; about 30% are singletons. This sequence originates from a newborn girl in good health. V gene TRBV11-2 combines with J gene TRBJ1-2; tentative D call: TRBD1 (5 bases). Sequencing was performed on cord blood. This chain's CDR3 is CASSFATVDGYTF. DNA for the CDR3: TGTGCCAGCAGCTTCGCGACAGTCGATGGCTACACCTTC. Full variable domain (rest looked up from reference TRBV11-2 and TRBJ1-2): EAGVAQSPRYKIIEKRQSVAFWCNPISGHATLYWYQQILGQGPKLLIQFQNNGVVDDSQLPKDRFSAERLKGVDSTLKIQPAKLEDSAVYLCASSFATVDGYTFGSGTRLTVV.